This TCR beta chain came from a study of blood T cell repertoires in COVID-19 (TCRdb year 2020). Study-level background: Samples covering the acute and convalescent phases of COVID-19 were provided by collaborators in the United States, Italy and Spain. The samples were drawn from the first 160 participants of the ongoing ImmuneRACE study and from over a thousand subjects provided by 6 global collaborators. HLA class I and class II types, where available, came from metadata supplied by the sample provider rather than from assay-based typing. The sample metadata nearly always contained a de-identified subject ID, COVID-19 status, age in years and sex. The prospective study material was composed of cDNA or gDNA derived from T cells, B-cell-depleted T cells, or PBMCs. A freely available public database, intended as a resource for researchers studying the immune response to SARS-CoV-2, is where the repertoires were released. Subjects who had been exposed to COVID-19, were actively infected with it, or had recovered from it provided the deeply sampled blood TCRbeta repertoires that made up the dataset. General study outcomes and caveats: The quantity of clinical and demographic metadata differed by source and by participant and was supplied without curation.

The collaborating institutions used their own protocols to collect whole blood in K2EDTA tubes. For TCRbeta analysis, collaborators shipped samples as frozen whole blood, isolated PBMCs, or DNA extracted from either of those sample types. The immunoSEQ Assay, a bias-controlled multiplex PCR, was used to amplify TCRbeta CDR3 regions from genomic DNA. The study's own analysis went as follows. The number of nucleated cells in each sample was estimated by amplification of reference gene primers within the assay. To quantify the absolute abundance of each unique TCRbeta CDR3 rearrangement, sequence reads were collapsed and filtered. For each sample, productive Simpson clonality was calculated as the square root of Simpson's diversity index over productive rearrangements. TCRdb provides this immuneACCESS table in a form limited to in-frame rearrangements. Some clones are lacking; in checked studies, under half of them reflect an unresolved V gene, and why the rest are absent is not known. From that table come the V and J calls and clone size; the DNA was used to work out D and trimming. The sample yields some 250,000 clones; roughly 84% were counted once. Together, the top ten hold 3.1% of the sample.

Note on this clone: What this receptor recognizes is not known. There are no base qualities to consult, and no much larger clone falls within one base.

Material: peripheral blood. The TCR sequence derives from a woman between 18 and 29 years old with acute or convalescent COVID-19.

The DNA reads TGCGCCAGCAGCTTGCAGGGGGCCGGGGAGACCCAGTACTTC. Protein translation: CASSLQGAGETQYF. This sequence uses TRBV5-1 and TRBJ2-5, with TRBD1 identical over 8 junction bases. The CDR3 contains 14 residues, cysteine and phenylalanine counted. CDR3 DNA only is kept here, 42 bases in frame from base 1. Relative to germline, V is missing 1 base and J is missing 5 bases, with 4 bases of the junction outside any gene match. As encoded in the germline V gene, CDR1 is SGHRS while CDR2 is YFSETQ.